This T cell receptor (beta chain) is drawn from a study of blood T cells in healthy people across ages. Study observations and caveats: With unsorted PBMCs, a conclusive comparison of naive versus antigen-experienced cells was not possible. As age increased, TCR beta diversity per million T cells fell in a roughly linear fashion. Any changes in expanded clonotypes were possibly confounded, as donor CMV status remained unknown.

For the second PCR, which ran for about 6 to 11 cycles, a sample-barcoded 5' primer and a J-beta primer mix were used. TCRdb redid the calling of the 5' RACE reads with MiXCR, one entry per CDR3 protein. The table records some 690,000 distinct CDR3 sequences, about 20% of them present only once. With 2 bases removed from V and 0 bases from J, the gap between germline ends came to 7 bases. The CDR3 extends over 14 amino acids. Per the germline V gene, CDR1 is LGHDT and CDR2 is YNNKEL (reference sequence). Notes on this clonotype: Its antigen is currently unknown.

V usage is TRBV3-1 and J usage is TRBJ2-5; no reliable D call. The sequencing sample was made of blood. This clonotype was obtained from a man between 65 and 79 years old in good health. CDR3 nucleotide sequence: TGTGCCAGCAGCCAAACCGAAAACCAAGAGACCCAGTACTTC. It encodes CASSQTENQETQYF.